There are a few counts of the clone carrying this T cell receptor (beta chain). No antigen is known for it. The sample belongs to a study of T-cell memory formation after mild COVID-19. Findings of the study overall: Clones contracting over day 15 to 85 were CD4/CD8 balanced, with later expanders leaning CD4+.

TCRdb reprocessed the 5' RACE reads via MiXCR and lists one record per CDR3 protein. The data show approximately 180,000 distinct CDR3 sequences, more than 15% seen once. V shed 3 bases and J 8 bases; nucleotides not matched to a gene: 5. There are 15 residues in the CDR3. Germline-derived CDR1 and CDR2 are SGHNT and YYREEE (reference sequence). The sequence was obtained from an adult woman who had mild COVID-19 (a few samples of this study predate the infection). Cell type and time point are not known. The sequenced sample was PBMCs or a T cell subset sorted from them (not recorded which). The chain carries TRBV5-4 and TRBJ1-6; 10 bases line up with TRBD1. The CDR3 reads CASSSGQGSYSPLHF. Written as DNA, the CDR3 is TGTGCCAGCAGCTCGGGACAGGGGTCCTATTCACCCCTCCACTTT. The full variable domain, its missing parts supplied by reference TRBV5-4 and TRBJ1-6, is ETGVTQSPTHLIKTRGQQVTLRCSSQSGHNTVSWYQQALGQGPQFIFQYYREEENGRGNFPPRFSGLQFPNYSSELNVNALELDDSALYLCASSSGQGSYSPLHFGNGTRLTVT.